Described below is a single TCR beta chain sequence and its context. Its antigen is undetermined. The germline gives CDR1 MNHNS, CDR2 SASEGT. This CDR3 region has 17 residues. With V trimmed by 4 bases and J by 3 bases, 11 bases remained unmatched. This specimen comes from a study of shared clonotypes between healthy human individuals. About the study: Ranging from 18 to 49 in age, donors were a couple of women and three men. Study findings and constraints: Shared across a few donors were around 4.7% of the naive CD4 clonotypes.

CD45RO-negative, CCR7-selected cells formed the naive CD8 fraction, which excluded terminally differentiated effector memory CD45RA+ cells. Libraries were prepared by immunoSEQ multiplex PCR; TCRdb keeps only in-frame clonotypes and omits some of them. The sample shows around 2.1 million clones, approximately 94% of them seen only once. The TCR was taken from a man aged 18 to 29 in good health. Some clones in this sample may be carry-over from other donors' samples. The sequencing sample was made of naive CD8+ T cells from PBMCs. The chain recombines TRBV6-1 with TRBJ2-1, with 8 bases that match TRBD2. The CDR3 protein is CASSGASGHLHYNEQFF. The CDR3 nucleotides read TGTGCCAGCAGTGGGGCTAGCGGGCACCTTCACTACAATGAGCAGTTCTTC.